Following are 20 T cell receptor beta chains from one sample sequenced in a study of shared T cell receptors in the human thymus. Here immunoSEQ multiplex PCR was the method, and the copy in TCRdb shows in-frame clones only, minus some. Of about 380,000 clones listed, around 93% are singletons. Sequenced: thymocytes. The receptor set was obtained from a human donor.

The V and J genes are TRBV18 and TRBJ2-1, with D perhaps TRBD1 (5 bases). Germline V gene lookup returns CDR1 KGHSH and CDR2 LQKENI. The CDR3 extends over 15 amino acids. V lost 2 bases and J 5 bases, leaving 13 bases between the germline ends. The CDR3 loop is CASSPGARTHNEQFF. CDR3 in DNA: TGTGCCAGCTCACCAGGGGCTAGAACCCACAATGAGCAGTTCTTC.

This rearrangement joins TRBV12-5 to TRBJ2-7, with D perhaps TRBD1 or TRBD2 (5 bases each). In germline, CDR1 is LGHNT, CDR2 FRNRAP. This CDR3 spans 16 amino acids. V lost 0 bases and J 0 bases, leaving 12 bases between the germline ends. CDR3 sequence reads: CASGLVRDASSYEQYF. DNA for the CDR3: TGTGCTAGTGGTTTGGTTAGGGACGCCAGCTCCTACGAGCAGTACTTC. Full variable domain (rest looked up from reference TRBV12-5 and TRBJ2-7): DARVTQTPRHKVTEMGQEVTMRCQPILGHNTVFWYRQTMMQGLELLAYFRNRAPLDDSGMPKDRFSAEMPDATLATLKIQPSEPRDSAVYFCASGLVRDASSYEQYFGPGTRLTVT.

The rearrangement uses TRBV28 and TRBJ2-1; no clear D gene. From germline, CDR1 is MDHEN and CDR2 SYDVKM. CDR3 size: 13 residues. The V end lost 5 bases, the J end lost 4 bases, and 9 bases lay between the germline ends. The CDR3 bases are TGTGCCAGCAGTCTTGGCCCATACAATGAGCAGTTCTTC. Encoded protein: CASSLGPYNEQFF.

The chain uses TRBV6-1 and TRBJ2-2; TRBD2 agrees at 8 bases. This CDR3 contains 15 residues. From germline, CDR1 is MNHNS and CDR2 SASEGT. V was clipped by 4 bases and J by 0 bases; unmatched bases: 1. Written as DNA, the CDR3 is TGTGCCAGCAGTGCGGGACTAGCGAACACCGGGGAGCTGTTTTTT. This codes for CASSAGLANTGELFF.

The J gene is TRBJ2-2, the V gene TRBV5-6, with a possible D match to TRBD2 (7 bases). This CDR3 region has 16 residues. Trimming left V 4 bases short and J 7 bases short, with 20 bases between. CDR1 and CDR2 (germline): SGHDT, YYEEEE. The CDR3 nucleotides are TGTGCCAGCAGCGGGGGCCCCTGGGGGGGCCGCGGGGAGCTGTTTTTT. The encoded protein is CASSGGPWGGRGELFF.

CDR3 protein: CASSTGQGTYEQYF. The CDR3 nucleotides are TGTGCCAGCAGCACGGGACAGGGGACCTACGAGCAGTACTTC. The chain joins TRBV6-6 to TRBJ2-7, with 10 bases matching TRBD1. The CDR3 length is 14 residues. Trimming removed 6 bases from V and 2 bases from J; junction bases left unmatched: 4. Germline CDR1 MNHNY, CDR2 SVGAGI (reference sequence).

The gene calls are TRBV5-6 and TRBJ2-1; D remains ambiguous. The V end was cut by 4 bases, the J end by 0 bases, with 11 bases between. The CDR3 runs to 15 residues. Germline-derived CDR1 and CDR2 are SGHDT and YYEEEE. CDR3 protein: CASSEDRSSYNEQFF. In DNA form, the CDR3 reads TGTGCCAGCAGCGAGGACCGCAGCTCCTACAATGAGCAGTTCTTC.

J is TRBJ2-5 and V is TRBV27, with 13 nucleotides matching TRBD2. The end of the DNA fits TRBJ2-7 better, so the J call may be wrong. The V gene's germline CDR1 is MNHEY and CDR2 SMNVEV (reference sequence). CDR3 size: 17 residues. CDR3 sequence: CASTTRTSGSPQYEQYF. The CDR3 DNA reads as TGTGCCAGCACCACCAGGACTAGCGGGAGTCCTCAATACGAGCAGTACTTC.

Regarding this clone: Other DNA sequences in this specimen translate into the identical CDR3. This rearrangement joins TRBV6-6 to TRBJ1-5; D unclear. V was cut by 0 bases and J by 5 bases, with 2 bases left in between. The CDR3 is 12 residues long. The germline gives CDR1 MNHNY, CDR2 SVGAGI (reference sequence). The CDR3 DNA is TGTGCCAGCAGTTACTCGGATCAGCCCCAGCATTTT. Its translation: CASSYSDQPQHF.

The V call is TRBV9, the J call TRBJ1-5; D call uncertain. Germline V gene data show CDR1 as SGDLS and CDR2 as YYNGEE. The CDR3 is made up of 16 amino acids. V lost 4 bases and J 2 bases, leaving 16 bases between the germline ends. CDR3 in amino acids: CASSRSGSAGNQPQHF. CDR3 nucleotide sequence: TGTGCCAGCAGCAGAAGCGGGTCCGCCGGCAATCAGCCCCAGCATTTT.

The J gene is TRBJ1-4, the V gene TRBV25-1; D ambiguous. Trimming pared 5 bases from V and 3 bases from J, leaving 7 bases between. CDR3 length equals 13 residues. Germline V gene lookup returns CDR1 MGHDK and CDR2 SYGVNS. The CDR3 nucleotides are TGTGCCAGCAGTCTTCGAGCTAATGAAAAACTGTTTTTT. It codes for CASSLRANEKLFF.

The chain carries TRBV9 and TRBJ2-1; the D gene is possibly TRBD1 (6 bases). CDR1 is SGDLS, CDR2 YYNGEE, per germline. The ends were cut back, 0 bases at V and 5 bases at J, with 18 bases in the middle. The CDR3 contains 17 residues. The CDR3 protein is CASSVDAPGEGDNEQFF. In DNA, the CDR3 is TGTGCCAGCAGCGTAGATGCCCCAGGGGAAGGGGACAATGAGCAGTTCTTC.

This clone was recorded only once. This chain uses TRBV27 with TRBJ1-1, with D unresolved. Trimming took off 8 bases at V and 0 bases at J, with 7 bases between the two ends. Germline V lookup: CDR1 MNHEY, CDR2 SMNVEV (reference sequence). The CDR3 has 12 amino acids. CDR3 region: CASGGLNTEAFF. The CDR3 coding sequence is TGTGCCAGCGGAGGTTTGAACACTGAAGCTTTCTTT.

The gene calls are TRBV9 and TRBJ2-1, with D unclear. With 3 bases removed from V and 6 bases from J, the gap between germline ends came to 10 bases. The CDR3 extends over 13 amino acids. Germline V gene lookup returns CDR1 SGDLS and CDR2 YYNGEE. The CDR3 loop is CASSASVGNEQFF. The DNA for the CDR3 is TGTGCCAGCAGCGCCAGCGTGGGCAATGAGCAGTTCTTC.

The V and J genes are TRBV19 and TRBJ1-1; 9 bases fit TRBD1. The V gene's germline CDR1 is LNHDA and CDR2 SQIVND (reference sequence). V lost 1 base and J lost 1; bases outside the gene matches: 7. The CDR3 totals 17 residues. The CDR3 sequence: CASSIGTGEPSNTEAFF. The DNA for the CDR3 is TGTGCCAGTAGTATAGGGACAGGGGAACCCTCGAACACTGAAGCTTTCTTT. The full variable domain, in which reference TRBV19 and TRBJ1-1 provide the parts outside the CDR3, is DGGITQSPKYLFRKEGQNVTLSCEQNLNHDAMYWYRQDPGQGLRLIYYSQIVNDFQKGDIAEGYSVSREKKESFPLTVTSAQKNPTAFYLCASSIGTGEPSNTEAFFGQGTRLTVV.

The table lists this clone with a count of one. The rearrangement links TRBV7-5 to TRBJ1-3; TRBD1, as called in the table, went unchecked against the DNA. TRBV7-5 is shown as a pseudogene. This CDR3 contains 15 residues. The CDR3: CARSFVRVTGNTIYF. In nucleotides, the CDR3 is TGTGCCAGAAGCTTTGTCAGGGTCACTGGAAACACCATATATTTT.

The V gene is TRBV11-2, the J gene TRBJ1-2, with D unclear. The ends were cut back, 5 bases at V and 8 bases at J, with 9 bases in the middle. The CDR3 length is 11 residues. Germline V gives CDR1 SGHAT, CDR2 FQNNGV. The CDR3 coding sequence is TGTGCCAGCAGCCCGGACCAGGGCTACACCTTC. Translating it yields CASSPDQGYTF. Based on the CDR3 plus reference TRBV11-2 and TRBJ1-2, the full variable domain is EAGVAQSPRYKIIEKRQSVAFWCNPISGHATLYWYQQILGQGPKLLIQFQNNGVVDDSQLPKDRFSAERLKGVDSTLKIQPAKLEDSAVYLCASSPDQGYTFGSGTRLTVV.

The chain has TRBV9 and TRBJ2-3; D not resolved. V was trimmed by 0 bases and J by 1 base, leaving 12 bases between them. The CDR3 length is 16 residues. Germline CDR1 reads SGDLS; CDR2 reads YYNGEE. The CDR3 sequence: CASSVAVGRGTDTQYF. The CDR3 bases are TGTGCCAGCAGCGTAGCGGTGGGAAGGGGCACAGATACGCAGTATTTT. The full variable domain, with the rest looked up from reference TRBV9 and TRBJ2-3, is DSGVTQTPKHLITATGQRVTLRCSPRSGDLSVYWYQQSLDQGLQFLIQYYNGEERAKGNILERFSAQQFPDLHSELNLSSLELGDSALYFCASSVAVGRGTDTQYFGPGTRLTVL.

The gene calls are TRBV7-2 and TRBJ2-1; TRBD1 matches at 9 bases. The CDR3 length is 14 residues. Trimming removed 6 bases from V and 7 bases from J; junction bases left unmatched: 7. Germline V gives CDR1 SGHTA, CDR2 FQGNSA. The CDR3 sequence: CASRGQGRRNEQFF. The CDR3 bases are TGTGCCAGCAGGGGACAGGGAAGACGAAATGAGCAGTTCTTC.

The chain joins TRBV19 to TRBJ2-1; 8 bases match TRBD2. Germline V gene lookup returns CDR1 LNHDA and CDR2 SQIVND (reference sequence). Losses at the gene ends were 6 bases for V and 7 bases for J; bases not matched to a gene: 17. The CDR3 extends over 17 amino acids. Here the CDR3 DNA reads TGTGCCAGTAGCCCAGGAGGAGCGGGAGTCCCAGGGAATGAGCAGTTCTTC. It codes for CASSPGGAGVPGNEQFF.